This TCR beta chain came from a study of T-cell memory formation after mild COVID-19. This clonotype came up many times. Its antigen is not identified. TCRdb passed the 5' RACE reads through MiXCR, listing each CDR3 protein once. Altogether more than 350,000 distinct CDR3 sequences are present, about 16% being singletons, with the ten largest covering 20% to 25%. Study outcomes and limitations: Clones that contracted clustered mainly in CM and EM if CD4+ and in EMRA if CD8+. Cross-reactive memory appears to have joined, as suggested by some responding clones showing up in pre-infection memory.

This TCR derives from a man in his late teens or twenties who had mild COVID-19 (a few samples of this study predate the infection). Cell type and time point are not known. The sequenced material came from PBMCs or a T cell subset sorted from them (not recorded which).

CDR3 amino acids: CASSFGASTEAFF. The CDR3, as DNA: TGTGCCAGCAGCTTCGGGGCGAGCACTGAAGCTTTCTTT. The chain couples TRBV7-9 to TRBJ1-1; TRBD1 is a possible D gene (5 bases). The germline V gene encodes CDR1 SEHNR and CDR2 FQNEAQ (reference sequence). CDR3 length: 13 amino acids. V was pared by 3 bases and J by 4 bases, with 9 bases between.